This T cell receptor beta chain was captured by sequencing in a study of response to subunit inactivated influenza vaccine. Study-level results: The authors suggested that every seasonal influenza vaccination recruits few new T cells.

This clonotype has more than one count but fewer than ten. Antigen unknown. From the RT-PCR reads, TCRdb called clonotypes with MiXCR, one entry per CDR3 protein. This table has fewer than 550,000 distinct CDR3 sequences, 25% appearing once. This CDR3 has 15 amino acids. The germline CDR1 and CDR2 sequences are DFQATT and SNEGSKA (reference sequence). The source is a man aged 45-60 years who received an inactivated influenza vaccine. The material was CD4+ T cells sorted from PBMCs, obtained 4 to 6 days after vaccination. The rearrangement joins TRBV20-1 to TRBJ2-7, with 9 nucleotides matching TRBD2. CDR3 sequence (DNA): TGCCGCCCCCTCGGGGCGGGAGGGCCAGCTTACGAGCAGTACTTC. Translated: CRPLGAGGPAYEQYF.